The TCR beta chain under discussion was sequenced for a study of T cell responses to AZD1222 COVID-19 vaccine. The study, taken as a whole, reports: None of the repertoires were sampled until the peak T cell response had passed. Baseline seropositivity occurred in only a handful of AZD1222 recipients. Most donors were white British, females outnumbered males, and clonal diversity was possibly underestimated.

On this clone itself: The antigen is unknown.

TCRdb's copy holds only in-frame clones and misses some; the assay was immunoSEQ multiplex PCR. Here the sample spans some 96,000 clones, 85% to 90% being singletons. The sequences come from peripheral blood, collected on day 0 of AZD1222 vaccination. The receptor's source is an adult in good health.

CDR3: CASSRGGDGNEKLFF. The CDR3 nucleotides read TGTGCCAGCAGTCGGGGGGGGGACGGGAATGAAAAACTGTTTTTT. The V call is TRBV6-5, the J call TRBJ1-4; possible D gene TRBD1, 5 bases. The CDR3 sequence is 15 residues long. CDR1 and CDR2 (germline): MNHEY, SVGAGI. Trimming pared 5 bases from V and 5 bases from J, leaving 15 bases between.